The table lists the clone carrying this T cell receptor (beta chain) with many counts. Its specificity is unknown. This entry comes from a study of T cells in Graves' hyperthyroidism and ophthalmopathy. For the study at large: Peripheral blood was secured at the point of initial diagnosis, before any treatment. Study-wide results and limits: In the analysis, a 13 V-J model separated ophthalmopathy from stable hyperthyroidism. Researchers found most expanded thyroid clonotypes above 0.001 in blood as well.

PBMCs were obtained from about 9.9 ml fresh peripheral blood. The investigators amplified TCR beta CDR3 regions from RNA transcripts. In the first-round RT-PCR of the TCR CDR3, the HTBI primer set was used. TCRdb itself ran the multiplex PCR reads through MiXCR, one entry per CDR3 protein. Found here are fewer than 900,000 distinct CDR3 sequences, around 15% of them singletons; the top ten hold around 7.7%. V was pared by 6 bases and J by 2 bases, with 8 bases between. Germline V lookup: CDR1 MNHNS, CDR2 SASEGT. CDR3 length: 13 residues. Sequenced material: blood. This sequence joins TRBV6-1 and TRBJ2-1; D unclear. This receptor was identified in a man younger than 30 with Graves' hyperthyroidism. The CDR3 spells CASRFAAYNEQFF. DNA for the CDR3: TGTGCCAGCAGATTTGCTGCCTACAATGAGCAGTTCTTC.